This T cell receptor (beta chain) was recorded in a study of cytomegalovirus exposure and HLA in healthy donors. Findings of the study overall: Donors belonging to an Asian-associated ancestry cluster reportedly showed fewer N-insertions in productive TCRs than the roughly 680-donor mean, according to what a later analysis found. A cluster of highly shared sequence variants was likely a sequencing artifact.

Though probably carrying unrecorded immune exposures, donors were nominally healthy at sampling. Vbeta (60) and Jbeta (13) primers were used in the PCR. Sequencing used immunoSEQ multiplex PCR; TCRdb keeps in-frame clones, though not all of them. The sample has about 190,000 clones, about four fifths seen once. There are a few counts of this clone. Its target is not known. The sample carries other DNA sequences with the same CDR3. Germline CDR1 and CDR2: LGHNA and YSLEER. The CDR3 covers 15 residues. Trimming took 1 base from V and 0 from J; bases not matched to a gene: 3. Sequencing was performed on PBMCs. This TCR came from a woman between 18 and 29 years old in good health and CMV-seronegative. The rearrangement uses TRBV4-3 and TRBJ2-7; TRBD1 matches at 7 bases. CDR3 sequence: CASSQVWDSSYEQYF. Here the CDR3 DNA reads TGCGCCAGCAGCCAAGTATGGGACAGCTCCTACGAGCAGTACTTC.